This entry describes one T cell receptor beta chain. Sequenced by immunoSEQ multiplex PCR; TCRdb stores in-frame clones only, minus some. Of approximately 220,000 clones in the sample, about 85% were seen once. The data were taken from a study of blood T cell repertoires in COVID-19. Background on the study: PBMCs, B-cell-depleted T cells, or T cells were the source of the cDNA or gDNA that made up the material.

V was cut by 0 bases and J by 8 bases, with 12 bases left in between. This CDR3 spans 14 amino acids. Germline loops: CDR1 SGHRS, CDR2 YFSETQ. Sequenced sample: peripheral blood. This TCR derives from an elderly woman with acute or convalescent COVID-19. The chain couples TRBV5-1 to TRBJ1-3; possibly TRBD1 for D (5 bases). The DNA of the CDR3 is TGCGCCAGCAGCTTGGGGGGGACGGGAGACACCATATATTTT. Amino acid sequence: CASSLGGTGDTIYF. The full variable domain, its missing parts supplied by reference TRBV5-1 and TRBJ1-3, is KAGVTQTPRYLIKTRGQQVTLSCSPISGHRSVSWYQQTPGQGLQFLFEYFSETQRNKGNFPGRFSGRQFSNSRSEMNVSTLELGDSALYLCASSLGGTGDTIYFGEGSWLTVV.